This T cell receptor (beta chain) was recorded in a study of cytomegalovirus exposure and HLA in healthy donors. General study points: A later analysis linked a missense variant in DCLRE1C to the trimming of TCR beta V and J genes.

It was with 60 Vbeta and 13 Jbeta primers that the PCR ran. The protocol was immunoSEQ multiplex PCR, while the TCRdb copy is restricted to in-frame clones and leaves out a portion. The sample carries 130,000 to 150,000 clones, around 79% recorded once. Details on this clone: Its specificity is unknown.

Sequencing was performed on PBMCs. The source is a female donor in good health and CMV-seronegative.

CDR3 amino acids: CATSPTSGRLTDTQYF. The CDR3 DNA reads as TGTGCCACCAGCCCGACTAGCGGGAGGCTCACAGATACGCAGTATTTT. This chain joins TRBV15 and TRBJ2-3; 13 nucleotides match TRBD2. CDR3 length: 16 amino acids. Trimming removed 5 bases from V and 2 bases from J; junction bases left unmatched: 4. The germline V gene has CDR1 LNHNV and CDR2 YYDKDF (reference sequence).